This entry describes one T cell receptor beta chain. TCR beta CDR3 region amplification was performed from RNA transcripts. Researchers ran a first-round RT-PCR on the TCR CDR3 using the HTBI primer set. MiXCR was run by TCRdb on the multiplex PCR reads, yielding one entry per CDR3 protein. This table has roughly 250,000 distinct CDR3 sequences, around 22% appearing once. The data derive from a study of T cells in Graves' hyperthyroidism and ophthalmopathy. V dropped 3 bases and J dropped 9 bases, with 17 bases sitting between them. CDR1 and CDR2 (germline): KGHDR, SFDVKD. The CDR3 has 15 amino acids. The TCR comes from a man aged 30 to 45 with Graves' ophthalmopathy. Sequenced material: blood. The V and J genes are TRBV24-1 and TRBJ1-5; D unclear. The CDR3 DNA follows: TGTGCCACCAGTGATAGATGGCAGGCCGCGGGGCCCCAGCATTTT. Protein sequence: CATSDRWQAAGPQHF.